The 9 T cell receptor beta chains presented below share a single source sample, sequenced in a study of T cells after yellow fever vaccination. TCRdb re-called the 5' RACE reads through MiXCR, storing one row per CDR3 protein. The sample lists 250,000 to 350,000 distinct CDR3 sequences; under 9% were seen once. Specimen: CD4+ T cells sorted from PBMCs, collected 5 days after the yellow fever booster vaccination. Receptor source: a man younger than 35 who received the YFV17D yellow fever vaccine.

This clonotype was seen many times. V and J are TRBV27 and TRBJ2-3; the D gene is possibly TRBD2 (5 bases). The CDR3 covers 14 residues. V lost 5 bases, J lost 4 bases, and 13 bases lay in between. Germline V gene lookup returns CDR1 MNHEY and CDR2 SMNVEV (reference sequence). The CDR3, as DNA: TGTGCCAGCAGTGGCCGGACTGGTTCAGATACGCAGTATTTT. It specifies CASSGRTGSDTQYF.

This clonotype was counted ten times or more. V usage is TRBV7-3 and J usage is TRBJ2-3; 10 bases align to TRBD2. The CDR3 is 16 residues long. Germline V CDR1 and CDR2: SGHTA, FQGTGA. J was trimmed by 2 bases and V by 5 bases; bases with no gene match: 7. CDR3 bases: TGTGCCAGCAGCCCCGGACTAGCGGCGGTCACAGATACGCAGTATTTT. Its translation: CASSPGLAAVTDTQYF.

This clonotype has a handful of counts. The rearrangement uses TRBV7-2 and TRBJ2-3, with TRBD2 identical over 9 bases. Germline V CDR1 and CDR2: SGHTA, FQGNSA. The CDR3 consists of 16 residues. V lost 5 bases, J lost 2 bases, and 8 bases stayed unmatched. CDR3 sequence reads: CASSARLAGPTDTQYF. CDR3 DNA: TGTGCCAGCAGCGCTCGTCTAGCGGGGCCCACAGATACGCAGTATTTT.

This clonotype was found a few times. CDR3 in amino acids: CASKKLSRQDLLTGELFF. The CDR3 coding sequence is TGTGCCAGCAAGAAACTGAGCCGACAAGATCTACTCACCGGGGAGCTGTTTTTT. The V gene is TRBV6-5, the J gene TRBJ2-2, with no clear D. The V gene's germline CDR1 is MNHEY and CDR2 SVGAGI. This CDR3 is 18 amino acids long. Trimming removed 7 bases at V and 4 bases at J, with 25 bases between.

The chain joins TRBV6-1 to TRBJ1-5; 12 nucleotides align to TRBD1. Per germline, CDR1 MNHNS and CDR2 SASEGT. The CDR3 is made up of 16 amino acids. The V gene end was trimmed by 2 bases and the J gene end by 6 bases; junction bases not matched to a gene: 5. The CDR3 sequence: CASSEWGQGASQPQHF. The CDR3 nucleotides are TGTGCCAGCAGTGAATGGGGACAGGGGGCTAGTCAGCCCCAGCATTTT.

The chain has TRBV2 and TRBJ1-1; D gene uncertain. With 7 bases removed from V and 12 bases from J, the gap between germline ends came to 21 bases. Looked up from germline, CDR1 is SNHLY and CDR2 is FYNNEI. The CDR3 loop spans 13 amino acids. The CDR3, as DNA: TGTGCCAGCACCATGGACCGGGCCGCCGGATCTTTCTTT. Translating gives CASTMDRAAGSFF.

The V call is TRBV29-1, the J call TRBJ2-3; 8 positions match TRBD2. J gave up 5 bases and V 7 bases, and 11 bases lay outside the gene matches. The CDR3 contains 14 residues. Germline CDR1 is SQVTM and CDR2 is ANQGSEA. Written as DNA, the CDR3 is TGCAGCGGGTCCACTAGCGGCGTTCAAGATACGCAGTATTTT. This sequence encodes CSGSTSGVQDTQYF.

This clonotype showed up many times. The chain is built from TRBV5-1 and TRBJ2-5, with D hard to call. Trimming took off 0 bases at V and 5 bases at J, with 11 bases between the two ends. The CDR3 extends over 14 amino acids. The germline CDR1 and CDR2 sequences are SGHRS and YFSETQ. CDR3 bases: TGCGCCAGCAGCTTGGGGGGTACCAAGGAGACCCAGTACTTC. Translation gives CASSLGGTKETQYF.

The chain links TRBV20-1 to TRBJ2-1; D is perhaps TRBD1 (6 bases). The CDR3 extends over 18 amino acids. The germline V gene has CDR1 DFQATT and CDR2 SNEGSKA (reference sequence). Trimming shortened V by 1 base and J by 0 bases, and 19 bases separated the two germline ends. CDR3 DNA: TGCAGTGCTAGAGCAACCTTACAGGGAGTCAGCTCCTACAATGAGCAGTTCTTC. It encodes CSARATLQGVSSYNEQFF.